Shown below are 18 T cell receptor beta chains from a single sample sequenced in a study of technical replicates of blood from a handful of donors (dated by TCRdb to about 2017). Receptors were amplified or captured by the immunoSEQ multiplex PCR assay. As stored in TCRdb, this immuneACCESS dataset retains in-frame rearrangements with V and J assigned. A fraction of the clones does not appear; measured against another copy, unresolved V genes explain less than half of the discrepancy, and the remainder lacks a known reason. For this sample the table gives some 94,000 clones, of which over 85% were detected only once. The ten largest clones add up to roughly 0.35% of the sample. Sequencing was performed on T cells isolated from PBMCs. All receptors come from a human donor in good health.

The chain combines TRBV6-5 with TRBJ1-1; D gene unclear. This CDR3 spans 15 amino acids. Looked up from germline, CDR1 is MNHEY and CDR2 is SVGAGI. V was trimmed by 5 bases and J by 4 bases, leaving 17 bases between them. The CDR3 sequence is CASSPTSGYSTEAFF. The CDR3 DNA is TGTGCCAGCAGTCCCACGTCGGGGTATAGCACTGAAGCTTTCTTT.

The rearrangement joins TRBV4-1 to TRBJ2-2; 15 bases map to TRBD2. Germline CDR1 reads MGHRA; CDR2 reads YSYEKL. V shed 4 bases, J shed 4 bases, and the junction held 10 bases outside the gene matches. The CDR3 has 19 amino acids. The chain's CDR3 is CASSLVTGLAGGPTGELFF. In DNA, the CDR3 is TGCGCCAGCAGCCTCGTAACCGGACTAGCGGGAGGGCCCACCGGGGAGCTGTTTTTT.

V usage is TRBV19 and J usage is TRBJ2-6, with 8 bases fitting TRBD1. The trim removed 9 bases at V and 2 bases at J, leaving 6 bases unmatched. Germline CDR1 LNHDA, CDR2 SQIVND (reference sequence). The length of the CDR3 is 15 residues. CDR3 amino acids: CASEDRVAGANVLTF. CDR3 nucleotide sequence: TGTGCCAGCGAGGACAGGGTGGCTGGGGCCAACGTCCTGACTTTC.

This clone came up once. The chain carries TRBV25-1 and TRBJ1-2; D is perhaps TRBD1 (6 bases). The CDR3 loop spans 14 amino acids. In germline, CDR1 is MGHDK, CDR2 SYGVNS. The ends were cut back, 3 bases at V and 2 bases at J, with 10 bases in the middle. The CDR3 here is CASSDYGQNYGYTF. CDR3 sequence (DNA): TGTGCCAGCAGTGACTATGGACAGAACTATGGCTACACCTTC.

This clone was counted only a few times. The DNA for the CDR3 is TGTGCCAGCAGCTTGGGGACAGGGGTCACTGAAGCTTTCTTT. Translating it yields CASSLGTGVTEAFF. The rearrangement links TRBV5-6 to TRBJ1-1; 9 positions agree with TRBD1. The CDR3 loop spans 14 amino acids. V shed 0 bases and J 4 bases; nucleotides not matched to a gene: 1. Looked up from germline, CDR1 is SGHDT and CDR2 is YYEEEE.

V is TRBV7-3 and J is TRBJ2-1; 12 positions agree with TRBD2. The CDR3 loop spans 19 amino acids. The germline V gene encodes CDR1 SGHTA and CDR2 FQGTGA. The V and J ends lost 5 bases and 0 bases, in that order; junction bases with no gene match: 11. The CDR3 protein is CASSNRLAGVSSSYNEQFF. The CDR3 nucleotides read TGTGCCAGCAGCAACCGACTAGCGGGAGTTTCAAGCTCCTACAATGAGCAGTTCTTC.

This chain links TRBV19 with TRBJ2-7; 8 bases are shared with TRBD2. Germline V gives CDR1 LNHDA, CDR2 SQIVND (reference sequence). The ends lost 1 base at V and 5 bases at J; junction bases unmatched: 4. The CDR3 is 14 amino acids. Written as DNA, the CDR3 is TGTGCCAGTAGTATAGCTCCGGGAGGGAACGAGCAGTACTTC. Encoded protein: CASSIAPGGNEQYF. Full variable domain (rest looked up from reference TRBV19 and TRBJ2-7): DGGITQSPKYLFRKEGQNVTLSCEQNLNHDAMYWYRQDPGQGLRLIYYSQIVNDFQKGDIAEGYSVSREKKESFPLTVTSAQKNPTAFYLCASSIAPGGNEQYFGPGTRLTVT.

This chain links TRBV7-2 with TRBJ1-1; 7 nucleotides line up with TRBD1. CDR1 and CDR2 (germline): SGHTA, FQGNSA. The CDR3 spans 14 residues. Germline trimming cut 5 bases from V and 4 bases from J; bases unmatched to any gene: 7. The CDR3 sequence is CASSKDRASTEAFF. The CDR3 coding sequence is TGTGCCAGCAGCAAAGACAGGGCTAGCACTGAAGCTTTCTTT.

The chain links TRBV30 to TRBJ2-7; 7 nucleotides line up with TRBD2. V was pared by 5 bases and J by 3 bases, with 10 bases of the junction left unmatched. The CDR3 covers 14 residues. Germline V CDR1 and CDR2: GTSNPN, SVGIG (reference sequence). The CDR3 DNA reads as TGTGCCTGGGGGGACCGGGACTACGACTACGAGCAGTACTTC. It translates to CAWGDRDYDYEQYF.

The chain has TRBV19 and TRBJ2-2; 8 bases align to TRBD2. Germline trimming cut 7 bases from V and 7 bases from J; bases unmatched to any gene: 5. CDR1 is LNHDA, CDR2 SQIVND, per germline (reference sequence). CDR3 length: 13 residues. The CDR3 sequence is CASISGSGGELFF. The CDR3 DNA is TGTGCCAGTATCAGCGGGAGCGGCGGGGAGCTGTTTTTT. Full variable domain (outside the CDR3, taken from reference TRBV19 and TRBJ2-2): DGGITQSPKYLFRKEGQNVTLSCEQNLNHDAMYWYRQDPGQGLRLIYYSQIVNDFQKGDIAEGYSVSREKKESFPLTVTSAQKNPTAFYLCASISGSGGELFFGEGSRLTVL.

The chain joins TRBV29-1 to TRBJ2-6, with a tentative D call TRBD1 (6 bases). This CDR3 has 14 residues. Deletions cut 5 bases from V and 1 base from J, with 9 bases between. Germline V lookup: CDR1 SQVTM, CDR2 ANQGSEA. The CDR3 protein is CSVQGSSGANVLTF. CDR3 DNA: TGCAGCGTTCAGGGGTCGTCTGGGGCCAACGTCCTGACTTTC.

This clone was observed a single time. V gene TRBV4-2 combines with J gene TRBJ2-1; 10 bases agree with TRBD2. V shed 1 base, J shed 7 bases, and the junction held 13 bases outside the gene matches. CDR1 is LGHNA and CDR2 is YNFKEQ in the germline V gene. The CDR3 length is 18 residues. CDR3 in DNA: TGTGCCAGCAGCCAAGGACCGATCCTAGCGGGAGAGGGGAATGAGCAGTTCTTC. Translated, it gives CASSQGPILAGEGNEQFF.

This sequence joins TRBV9 and TRBJ1-1, with D perhaps TRBD1 (5 bases). The CDR3 loop spans 14 amino acids. Per the germline V gene, CDR1 is SGDLS and CDR2 is YYNGEE. The V gene lost 0 bases and the J gene lost 4 bases, with 10 bases spanning the gap. This CDR3 is CASSVASGGTEAFF. CDR3 in DNA: TGTGCCAGCAGCGTAGCATCGGGGGGCACTGAAGCTTTCTTT.

The chain employs TRBV9 and TRBJ2-3, with a possible D match to TRBD1 (7 bases). In germline, CDR1 is SGDLS, CDR2 YYNGEE. CDR3 size: 16 residues. Deletions cut 4 bases from V and 0 bases from J, with 15 bases between. The CDR3 DNA is TGTGCCAGCAGCCCGCAGGGGGGCCCAAGCACAGATACGCAGTATTTT. Translating gives CASSPQGGPSTDTQYF. Using reference TRBV9 and TRBJ2-3 for the parts outside the CDR3, the full variable domain is DSGVTQTPKHLITATGQRVTLRCSPRSGDLSVYWYQQSLDQGLQFLIQYYNGEERAKGNILERFSAQQFPDLHSELNLSSLELGDSALYFCASSPQGGPSTDTQYFGPGTRLTVL.

This chain uses TRBV9 with TRBJ2-1; the D gene is possibly TRBD1 (6 bases). CDR1 SGDLS and CDR2 YYNGEE come from the germline V gene. Between the trimmed V and J ends, which lost 0 bases and 5 bases, there was a span of 15 bases. This CDR3 comprises 16 residues. The CDR3 loop reads CASSVGVGGANNEQFF. CDR3 sequence (DNA): TGTGCCAGCAGCGTAGGGGTTGGGGGCGCGAACAATGAGCAGTTCTTC.

The chain uses TRBV5-6 and TRBJ1-5; 9 nucleotides agree with TRBD1. Germline-derived CDR1 and CDR2 are SGHDT and YYEEEE. Trimming took 0 bases from V and 12 from J; bases not matched to a gene: 10. CDR3 size: 15 residues. The CDR3 reads CASSLVGDREEDQHF. In nucleotides, the CDR3 is TGTGCCAGCAGCTTGGTAGGGGACAGGGAGGAGGACCAGCATTTT.

CDR3 loop: CASSQDLRGGGGEKLFF. The CDR3 DNA sequence: TGCGCCAGCAGCCAAGATTTAAGAGGCGGGGGAGGGGAAAAACTGTTTTTT. The chain has TRBV4-3 and TRBJ1-4; D perhaps matches TRBD1 (5 bases). Germline CDR1 reads LGHNA; CDR2 reads YSLEER. CDR3 length: 17 residues. Between the trimmed V and J ends, which lost 0 bases and 8 bases, there was a span of 19 bases.

The gene calls are TRBV19 and TRBJ1-4, with TRBD1 as a possible D gene (5 bases). Germline-derived CDR1 and CDR2 are LNHDA and SQIVND (reference sequence). Trimming removed 4 bases from V and 2 bases from J, with 11 bases in between. CDR3 length: 15 amino acids. This CDR3 reads CASSRQGRTNEKLFF. The CDR3 DNA reads TGTGCCAGTAGTAGGCAGGGTCGGACTAATGAAAAACTGTTTTTT.